The 24 T cell receptor beta chains given below trace back to one sample, sequenced in a study of blood T cell repertoires in COVID-19. Assay used: immunoSEQ multiplex PCR; TCRdb lists only in-frame clones, some missing. Of 120,000 to 150,000 clones listed, roughly nine tenths are singletons. Sequencing was carried out using peripheral blood. These TCRs come from a human donor with COVID-19, enrolled during active disease. The donor label of this sample is uncertain.

CDR3 amino acids: CASSPTGGNGYTF. CDR3 DNA sequence: TGTGCCAGCAGCCCGACAGGGGGGAATGGCTACACCTTC. V is TRBV7-3 and J is TRBJ1-2, with 9 bases fitting TRBD1. The germline V gene has CDR1 SGHTA and CDR2 FQGTGA. The CDR3 is 13 residues long. After removal of 5 bases from V and 6 bases from J, the junction contained 4 bases not matched to a gene.

The chain joins TRBV29-1 to TRBJ1-5, with D uncertain. Germline assignment: CDR1 SQVTM and CDR2 ANQGSEA. V gave up 4 bases and J gave up 0 bases, with 10 bases separating them. The CDR3 extends over 14 amino acids. The CDR3 sequence: CSVAYGNSNQPQHF. The DNA for the CDR3 is TGCAGCGTTGCGTACGGGAATAGCAATCAGCCCCAGCATTTT.

V usage is TRBV7-6 and J usage is TRBJ2-3, with TRBD2 matching over 9 bases. The CDR3 totals 16 residues. J lost 4 bases, V lost 4 bases, and 9 bases had no gene match. Germline CDR1 reads SGHVS; CDR2 reads FNYEAQ. The CDR3 loop reads CASSSWGSGGADTQYF. CDR3 DNA: TGTGCCAGCAGCTCATGGGGTAGCGGGGGTGCAGATACGCAGTATTTT.

For the CDR3, the DNA is TGTGCCAGCAGTTATGACACCGGGGAGCTGTTTTTT. Translating gives CASSYDTGELFF. The chain has TRBV3-1 (or the pseudogene TRBV3-2) and TRBJ2-2; unclear D gene. V was cut by 6 bases and J by 3 bases, with 5 bases left in between. The CDR3 is 12 residues long. CDR1 is LGHDT, CDR2 YNNKEL, per germline (reference sequence).

The V gene is TRBV4-1, the J gene TRBJ2-2; a possible D gene is TRBD1 (6 bases). Between the trimmed V and J ends, which lost 5 bases and 7 bases, there was a span of 11 bases. This CDR3 region has 13 residues. Germline V gene lookup returns CDR1 MGHRA and CDR2 YSYEKL. Here the CDR3 DNA reads TGCGCCAGCAGCAGGGAAGGGGGCGGGGAGCTGTTTTTT. It specifies CASSREGGGELFF.

This chain connects TRBV11-2 to TRBJ2-1; D perhaps matches TRBD2 (6 bases). Between the trimmed V and J ends, which lost 7 bases and 0 bases, there was a span of 19 bases. This CDR3 is built from 17 residues. Germline-derived CDR1 and CDR2 are SGHAT and FQNNGV. The CDR3: CASTPSVRGGSYNEQFF. The CDR3 DNA reads TGTGCCAGCACCCCCTCCGTGCGGGGTGGCTCCTACAATGAGCAGTTCTTC.

The rearrangement links TRBV27 to TRBJ2-7, with TRBD1 identical over 7 bases. In germline, CDR1 is MNHEY, CDR2 SMNVEV (reference sequence). This CDR3 is 16 amino acids long. The junction had 10 bases not matched to a gene; V was cut back by 5 bases and J by 0 bases. CDR3 sequence: CASSKKTGVASYEQYF. The CDR3 DNA reads TGTGCCAGCAGTAAAAAAACAGGGGTAGCCTCCTACGAGCAGTACTTC.

The genes are TRBV29-1 and TRBJ2-3; 10 bases fit TRBD1. The CDR3 contains 16 residues. Losses at the gene ends were 4 bases for V and 3 bases for J; bases not matched to a gene: 10. Germline values: CDR1 SQVTM, CDR2 ANQGSEA. DNA for the CDR3: TGCAGCGTTGTACCGATGACAGGGGGCAATACAGATACGCAGTATTTT. Amino acid sequence: CSVVPMTGGNTDTQYF.

The chain carries TRBV27 and TRBJ1-2, with D perhaps matching TRBD1 (5 bases). CDR1 and CDR2 (germline): MNHEY, SMNVEV (reference sequence). V was cut by 3 bases and J by 4 bases, with 9 bases left in between. The CDR3 has 13 amino acids. The CDR3 protein is CASSLPGGYGYTF. Written as DNA, the CDR3 is TGTGCCAGCAGTTTGCCGGGGGGCTATGGCTACACCTTC.

The rearrangement uses TRBV7-6 and TRBJ2-7, with D possibly being TRBD1 (6 bases). The CDR3 covers 14 residues. The germline CDR1 and CDR2 sequences are SGHVS and FNYEAQ. V lost 1 base to trimming and J lost 3 bases, with 10 bases between them. CDR3 in amino acids: CASSLGAGVYEQYF. The CDR3 DNA is TGTGCCAGCAGCTTAGGGGCAGGGGTCTACGAGCAGTACTTC.

The rearrangement joins TRBV6-5 to TRBJ1-4; 7 nucleotides match TRBD1. Trimming at V came to 10 bases and at J to 3 bases, leaving 5 bases not matched to a gene. Germline V gene sequence: CDR1 MNHEY, CDR2 SVGAGI. The CDR3 is 13 amino acids. The CDR3 spells CATQGGANEKLFF. As DNA, the CDR3 is TGTGCCACCCAGGGGGGAGCTAATGAAAAACTGTTTTTT.

The rearrangement joins TRBV6-5 to TRBJ1-1, with D perhaps matching TRBD1 (5 bases). V lost 0 bases, J lost 4 bases, and 15 bases lay in between. The CDR3 runs to 16 residues. Germline V gives CDR1 MNHEY, CDR2 SVGAGI. The CDR3 bases are TGTGCCAGCAGTTACTCGATCGGGGGAGGAGGCACTGAAGCTTTCTTT. Translating gives CASSYSIGGGGTEAFF.

This clone rates as large. J is TRBJ1-2 and V is TRBV7-9; D not resolved. The CDR3 consists of 13 residues. Germline V gene sequence: CDR1 SEHNR, CDR2 FQNEAQ (reference sequence). The ends were cut back, 2 bases at V and 8 bases at J, with 12 bases in the middle. The CDR3 region has the DNA TGTGCCAGCAGCTTAAACCCCCGTGCGGGCTACACCTTC. Protein product: CASSLNPRAGYTF.

This chain joins TRBV6-5 and TRBJ1-6; TRBD1 is a possible D gene (6 bases). Germline V gene data show CDR1 as MNHEY and CDR2 as SVGAGI. The CDR3 contains 15 residues. V was cut by 10 bases and J by 8 bases, with 21 bases left in between. In nucleotides, the CDR3 is TGTGCCACCTTGAACCAGGGGCTCGTGGATTCACCCCTCCACTTT. It encodes CATLNQGLVDSPLHF.

The chain couples TRBV7-3 to TRBJ2-6; no reliable D call. Trimming left V 1 base short and J 0 bases short, with 13 bases between. Germline V gene data show CDR1 as SGHTA and CDR2 as FQGTGA. The CDR3 sequence is 18 residues long. CDR3 sequence (DNA): TGTGCCAGCAGCTTAAAGGCACAGCTGTTCTCTGGGGCCAACGTCCTGACTTTC. Amino acids: CASSLKAQLFSGANVLTF.

The chain uses TRBV20-1 and TRBJ2-5, with D possibly being TRBD2 (5 bases). The V end lost 6 bases, the J end lost 5 bases, and 10 bases lay between the germline ends. Germline V gene sequence: CDR1 DFQATT, CDR2 SNEGSKA (reference sequence). CDR3 length equals 11 residues. CDR3 in DNA: TGCAGTGCACCGTCGGGGGAGACCCAGTACTTC. Its translation: CSAPSGETQYF.

The rearrangement joins TRBV4-1 to TRBJ2-7; 7 bases are a match to TRBD1. The CDR3 has 14 residues. Germline V gives CDR1 MGHRA, CDR2 YSYEKL. J lost 2 bases, V lost 6 bases, and 7 bases had no gene match. The CDR3 DNA reads as TGCGCCAGCAGTCAACAGGGGACACCCTACGAGCAGTACTTC. Amino acids: CASSQQGTPYEQYF.

The J gene is TRBJ2-2, the V gene TRBV7-9; possibly TRBD2 for D (6 bases). The CDR3 totals 17 residues. Between the trimmed V and J ends, which lost 7 bases and 3 bases, there was a span of 21 bases. The germline gives CDR1 SEHNR, CDR2 FQNEAQ (reference sequence). CDR3 loop: CASTPAGSGEYTGELFF. The CDR3 DNA reads TGTGCCAGCACTCCCGCAGGGTCGGGGGAGTACACCGGGGAGCTGTTTTTT.

The J gene is TRBJ1-2, the V gene TRBV5-6, with TRBD1 as a possible D gene (5 bases). Deletions cut 3 bases from V and 5 bases from J, with 11 bases between. This CDR3 is built from 13 residues. Germline lookup yields CDR1 SGHDT and CDR2 YYEEEE. CDR3 sequence (DNA): TGTGCCAGCAGCTCGACAGTGATATATGGCTACACCTTC. Its protein is CASSSTVIYGYTF.

This rearrangement joins TRBV6-5 to TRBJ1-2, with 9 bases identical to TRBD1. V was clipped by 4 bases and J by 8 bases; unmatched bases: 5. The CDR3 consists of 13 residues. The germline V gene has CDR1 MNHEY and CDR2 SVGAGI. The CDR3 protein is CASSSGQGRGYTF. The CDR3 DNA sequence: TGTGCCAGCAGTTCTGGACAGGGGAGAGGCTACACCTTC.

The J gene is TRBJ1-2, the V gene TRBV27; D perhaps matches TRBD1 (5 bases). Trimming took off 4 bases at V and 2 bases at J, with 8 bases between the two ends. CDR3 length: 13 residues. Germline CDR1 MNHEY, CDR2 SMNVEV (reference sequence). The CDR3: CASSYDSNYGYTF. The CDR3, as DNA: TGTGCCAGCAGTTATGACAGCAACTATGGCTACACCTTC.

The DNA of the CDR3 is TGCGCCAGCAGGGACCCTCGGGATTCCTATAATTCACCCCTCCACTTT. Its protein product is CASRDPRDSYNSPLHF. The gene calls are TRBV5-1 and TRBJ1-6; D unclear. The CDR3 sequence is 16 residues long. V was shortened by 5 bases and J by 1 base, with 13 bases between the two germline ends. Germline CDR1 SGHRS, CDR2 YFSETQ.

This chain links TRBV5-1 with TRBJ1-1, with 7 nucleotides matching TRBD1. Germline values: CDR1 SGHRS, CDR2 YFSETQ. The V and J ends lost 2 bases and 1 base, in that order; junction bases with no gene match: 5. The CDR3 is 15 amino acids. CDR3 bases: TGCGCCAGCAGCTTAAAGGGACAGTCGAACACTGAAGCTTTCTTT. It encodes CASSLKGQSNTEAFF.

The CDR3 protein is CASSQDSGREQYF. The CDR3 region has the DNA TGTGCCAGCAGCCAAGATAGCGGGAGAGAGCAGTACTTC. The chain employs TRBV3-1 (or the pseudogene TRBV3-2) and TRBJ2-7; 9 positions agree with TRBD2. The CDR3 runs to 13 residues. Germline CDR1 reads LGHDT; CDR2 reads YNNKEL (reference sequence). Germline trimming cut 0 bases from V and 7 bases from J; bases unmatched to any gene: 1.